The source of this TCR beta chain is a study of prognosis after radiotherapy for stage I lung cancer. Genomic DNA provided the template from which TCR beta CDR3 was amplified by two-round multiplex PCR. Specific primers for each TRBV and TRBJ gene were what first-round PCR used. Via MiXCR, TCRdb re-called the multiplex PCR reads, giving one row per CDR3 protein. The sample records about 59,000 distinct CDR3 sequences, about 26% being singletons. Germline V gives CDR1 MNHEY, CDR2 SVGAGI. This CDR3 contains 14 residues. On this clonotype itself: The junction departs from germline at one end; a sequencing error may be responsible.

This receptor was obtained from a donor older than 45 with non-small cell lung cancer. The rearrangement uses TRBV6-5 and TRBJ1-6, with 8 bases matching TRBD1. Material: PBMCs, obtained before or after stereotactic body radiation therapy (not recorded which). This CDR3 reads CASSYTGGNSPLNF. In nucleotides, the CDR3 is TGTGCCAGCAGTTACACAGGGGGAAATTCACCCCTCAACTTT.